The sequence of this TCR beta chain was determined in a study of monozygotic twins with inflammatory bowel disease. Study-wide results and limits: Those with IBD had lower TCRbeta diversity (inverse Simpson) than their healthy co-twins did. Relative clonotype sharing with others was diminished in IBD patients versus healthy twins, particularly with disease activity.

Eight reactions per sample, run separately, yielded cDNA. From its re-call of the 5' RACE reads, TCRdb lists each CDR3 protein once, without DNA. This listing includes approximately 140,000 distinct CDR3 sequences. Blood (about 2.5 ml) was collected from every donor individually. This CDR3 region has 14 residues. As for this clonotype: Its antigen remains unknown.

The TCR sequence derives from a human donor with ulcerative colitis or Crohn's disease, or a healthy co-twin of an affected twin (not recorded which). V and J are TRBV12-3 or TRBV12-4 and TRBJ1-2; TCRdb outputs TRBD1, but without DNA this stays unchecked. The sequenced material came from blood. The CDR3 protein is CASSPGGFDGGYTF.